This entry describes one TCR beta chain. As yet, its antigen is unknown. Trimming took 1 base from V and 5 from J, leaving 17 bases between them. CDR1 is SQVTM, CDR2 ANQGSEA, per germline. This CDR3 region has 15 residues. The entry originates in a study of beta chain features in type 1 diabetes. Study-level findings and limits: For Type 1 diabetes patients, all four CD4+ subsets carried TCRB CDR3s that were moderately but significantly shorter.

Expressed TCRB transcripts got sequenced, as all isolated RNA was reverse transcribed. Libraries were prepared by immunoSEQ multiplex PCR; TCRdb keeps only in-frame clonotypes and omits some of them. The sample has about 650,000 clones, 9.5% to 15% seen once. The origin of this receptor is a man between 25 and 39 years old with type 1 diabetes. The V and J genes are TRBV29-1 and TRBJ1-2; TRBD1 might be the D (6 bases). Source material: naive CD4+ T cells from blood. This CDR3 is CSVEVFDRSSYGYTF. DNA for the CDR3: TGCAGCGTTGAAGTTTTCGACAGGTCTTCTTATGGCTACACCTTC. Supplemented by reference TRBV29-1 and TRBJ1-2, the full variable domain reads SAVISQKPSRDICQRGTSLTIQCQVDSQVTMMFWYRQQPGQSLTLIATANQGSEATYESGFVIDKFPISRPNLTFSTLTVSNMSPEDSSIYLCSVEVFDRSSYGYTFGSGTRLTVV.